These 27 T cell receptor beta chains were sequenced from one sample in a study of control samples from healthy donors and cancer patients. The method was immunoSEQ multiplex PCR; TCRdb's version includes in-frame clones alone and lacks a portion of them. The table has about 120,000 clones, around 89% seen once. What was sequenced was blood. These receptor sequences come from a woman in her sixties or seventies in good health.

V gene TRBV4-2 combines with J gene TRBJ1-4; D might be TRBD1 (6 bases). CDR1 is LGHNA, CDR2 YNFKEQ, per germline. The V and J ends lost 0 bases and 3 bases respectively, with 14 bases between them. The CDR3 covers 17 residues. CDR3 residues: CASSQEVGARANEKLFF. The CDR3 coding sequence is TGTGCCAGCAGCCAAGAGGTGGGGGCCCGGGCTAATGAAAAACTGTTTTTT.

J is TRBJ2-6 and V is TRBV27; 7 bases fit TRBD1. This CDR3 region has 15 residues. Looked up from germline, CDR1 is MNHEY and CDR2 is SMNVEV (reference sequence). With V trimmed by 4 bases and J by 2 bases, 2 bases remained unmatched. The CDR3 region is CASSSQGAGANVLTF. The CDR3 nucleotides read TGTGCCAGCAGTTCCCAGGGGGCTGGGGCCAACGTCCTGACTTTC.

This rearrangement joins TRBV3-1 (or the pseudogene TRBV3-2) to TRBJ2-2; D is undetermined. Germline-derived CDR1 and CDR2 are LGHDT and YNNKEL (reference sequence). V was shortened by 4 bases and J by 6 bases, with 6 bases between the two germline ends. The length of the CDR3 is 12 residues. CDR3 amino acids: CASSRMAGELFF. For the CDR3, the DNA is TGTGCCAGCAGCCGTATGGCCGGGGAGCTGTTTTTT.

This chain connects TRBV19 to TRBJ2-7; TRBD2 matches 7 bases. V dropped 7 bases and J dropped 1; count of bases not matched to a gene: 10. Per germline, CDR1 LNHDA and CDR2 SQIVND (reference sequence). CDR3 length: 15 residues. CDR3 amino acids: CASTPAVGGSYEQYF. The CDR3 DNA sequence: TGTGCCAGTACCCCTGCCGTGGGGGGGTCCTACGAGCAGTACTTC.

The V call is TRBV5-1, the J call TRBJ2-7, with D possibly matching TRBD1 (5 bases). From germline, CDR1 is SGHRS and CDR2 YFSETQ. V shed 0 bases and J shed 3 bases, with 13 bases lying between them. CDR3 length: 15 amino acids. As DNA, the CDR3 is TGCGCCAGCAGCTTGGCAGGGTCTGAGAGCTACGAGCAGTACTTC. It encodes CASSLAGSESYEQYF.

The CDR3 sequence is CARRGRLEKLFF. The CDR3 nucleotides read TGTGCCCGCCGAGGGCGGCTTGAAAAACTGTTTTTT. This chain links TRBV11-1 with TRBJ1-4; D is uncertain. The ends were cut back, 11 bases at V and 7 bases at J, with 14 bases in the middle. Germline CDR1 is SGHAT and CDR2 is FQDESV (reference sequence). The CDR3 extends over 12 amino acids.

The chain employs TRBV6-5 and TRBJ2-7, with 9 bases that match TRBD1. The CDR3 runs 15 residues. V was pared by 7 bases and J by 7 bases, with 14 bases of the junction left unmatched. CDR1 MNHEY and CDR2 SVGAGI come from the germline V gene. The CDR3 DNA follows: TGTGCCAGCATCGAGCGACAGGGGGGATCGCGGGAGCAGTACTTC. This codes for CASIERQGGSREQYF.

The rearrangement joins TRBV6-2 or TRBV6-3 to TRBJ2-5, with a possible D match to TRBD1 (6 bases). This CDR3 region has 13 residues. V lost 5 bases, J lost 2 bases, and 9 bases lay in between. The germline V gene has CDR1 MNHEY and CDR2 SVGEGT. The CDR3 DNA follows: TGTGCCAGCAGTCTAGGACAGCAAGAGACCCAGTACTTC. Its translation: CASSLGQQETQYF.

The V gene is TRBV2, the J gene TRBJ2-3; TRBD2 agrees at 9 bases. The ends lost 6 bases at V and 1 base at J; junction bases unmatched: 5. CDR1 is SNHLY, CDR2 FYNNEI, per germline. The CDR3 is 15 residues long. The CDR3 spells CASRGAGGGTDTQYF. CDR3 DNA: TGTGCCAGCAGGGGCGCGGGGGGGGGCACAGATACGCAGTATTTT.

V is TRBV10-1 and J is TRBJ1-3; D gene uncertain. Germline-derived CDR1 and CDR2 are WNHNN and SYGVQD (reference sequence). This CDR3 spans 14 amino acids. The V end was cut by 6 bases, the J end by 0 bases, with 9 bases between. CDR3 in amino acids: CASRDGGSGNTIYF. The CDR3 DNA follows: TGCGCCAGCAGGGACGGAGGCTCTGGAAACACCATATATTTT.

The sample holds one count of this clone. The rearrangement links TRBV24-1 to TRBJ2-5, with TRBD2 matching over 10 bases. Per germline, CDR1 KGHDR and CDR2 SFDVKD. Trimming took 9 bases from V and 3 from J; bases not matched to a gene: 3. The length of the CDR3 is 13 residues. In DNA, the CDR3 is TGTGCCACCGGGACTAGCGATAAAGAGACCCAGTACTTC. It specifies CATGTSDKETQYF.

This clone was found once. The DNA is left out, because the CDR3 cannot be placed on it with certainty; the CDR3 is given as TCRdb lists it. This chain's CDR3 is CASSWVGQGSTYF. The chain carries TRBV5-8 and TRBJ2-7; TRBD1 is taken as the D call from the table, unchecked against the DNA. Germline assignment: CDR1 SGHTS and CDR2 YDEGEE. With termini counted, the CDR3 has 13 amino acids.

The chain is built from TRBV11-2 and TRBJ2-5, with unresolved D. Germline V lookup: CDR1 SGHAT, CDR2 FQNNGV. This CDR3 is 12 amino acids long. Trimming took off 1 base at V and 5 bases at J, with 5 bases between the two ends. CDR3 sequence: CASSLAGETQYF. The CDR3, as DNA: TGTGCCAGCAGCTTAGCCGGGGAGACCCAGTACTTC. Variable domain in full (rest from reference TRBV11-2 and TRBJ2-5): EAGVAQSPRYKIIEKRQSVAFWCNPISGHATLYWYQQILGQGPKLLIQFQNNGVVDDSQLPKDRFSAERLKGVDSTLKIQPAKLEDSAVYLCASSLAGETQYFGPGTRLLVL.

The V call is TRBV20-1, the J call TRBJ2-3; the match to TRBD2 covers 11 bases. V was clipped by 3 bases and J by 0 bases; unmatched bases: 5. The V gene's germline CDR1 is DFQATT and CDR2 SNEGSKA (reference sequence). The CDR3 has 16 residues. DNA of the CDR3: TGCAGTGCTAGTCCTAGCGGGGGGCTAAGCACAGATACGCAGTATTTT. Protein: CSASPSGGLSTDTQYF.

The gene calls are TRBV5-4 and TRBJ2-7; 9 nucleotides match TRBD2. Trimming took 4 bases from V and 0 from J; bases not matched to a gene: 5. The CDR3 runs to 15 residues. CDR1 and CDR2 from the germline V gene are SGHNT and YYREEE (reference sequence). This chain's CDR3 is CASSESAGGSYEQYF. The CDR3 DNA follows: TGTGCCAGCAGCGAGTCAGCGGGGGGCTCCTACGAGCAGTACTTC.

CDR3 in DNA: TGTGCCAGCAGCCAAAACAGGGTTTCCTATGGCTACACCTTC. Translated, it gives CASSQNRVSYGYTF. This rearrangement joins TRBV3-1 (or the pseudogene TRBV3-2) to TRBJ1-2; perhaps TRBD1 as D (6 bases). V lost 2 bases and J lost 4, with 11 bases in between. This CDR3 is 14 amino acids long. In germline, CDR1 is LGHDT, CDR2 YNNKEL (reference sequence).

The CDR3 protein is CASSPIDILGTYGYTF. The CDR3 region has the DNA TGTGCCAGTAGTCCAATAGACATCTTAGGGACCTATGGCTACACCTTC. V is TRBV19 and J is TRBJ1-2; weak D call: TRBD1 (5 bases). Between the trimmed V and J ends, which lost 5 bases and 4 bases, there was a span of 20 bases. This CDR3 spans 16 amino acids. Germline lookup yields CDR1 LNHDA and CDR2 SQIVND (reference sequence).

This clone was recorded a few times. This sequence joins TRBV5-4 and TRBJ2-7, with 8 bases that match TRBD2. Losses at the gene ends were 4 bases for V and 4 bases for J; bases not matched to a gene: 10. Germline assignment: CDR1 SGHNT and CDR2 YYREEE (reference sequence). This CDR3 has 15 amino acids. The CDR3: CASSRPGGGRYEQYF. The CDR3 DNA is TGTGCCAGCAGCCGGCCGGGGGGGGGACGGTACGAGCAGTACTTC.

This clone appeared a single time. The gene calls are TRBV27 and TRBJ1-5; 8 nucleotides line up with TRBD1. V shed 5 bases and J 1 base; nucleotides not matched to a gene: 13. CDR3 length: 18 amino acids. Germline CDR1 and CDR2: MNHEY and SMNVEV (reference sequence). CDR3 sequence: CASSRSTGDMGSNQPQHF. The CDR3 DNA reads as TGTGCCAGCAGTCGATCGACAGGGGATATGGGGAGCAATCAGCCCCAGCATTTT.

There are a few counts of this clone. The chain employs TRBV6-2 or TRBV6-3 and TRBJ1-5, with 7 bases that match TRBD1. In germline, CDR1 is MNHEY, CDR2 SVGEGT. Trimming took 4 bases from V and 4 from J; bases not matched to a gene: 7. The CDR3 extends over 15 amino acids. For the CDR3, the DNA is TGTGCCAGCAGTTCCGACAGGGCACCGAATCAGCCCCAGCATTTT. The encoded protein is CASSSDRAPNQPQHF.

Of note for this clone: Other DNA variants within this sample encode the same CDR3. The V gene is TRBV5-4, the J gene TRBJ1-2, with no clear D. Looked up from germline, CDR1 is SGHNT and CDR2 is YYREEE (reference sequence). The CDR3 totals 14 residues. The germline V and J ends were trimmed by 4 bases and 14 bases, with 24 bases remaining between them. The CDR3 here is CASSLVLAAFAPTF. CDR3 coding DNA: TGTGCCAGCAGCCTGGTATTAGCCGCTTTCGCCCCTACCTTC.

This clone appeared a single time. This chain connects TRBV27 to TRBJ2-7, with 11 bases aligning to TRBD1. V shed 1 base, J shed 0 bases, and the junction held 2 bases outside the gene matches. CDR3 length equals 16 residues. Per germline, CDR1 MNHEY and CDR2 SMNVEV (reference sequence). CDR3 sequence (DNA): TGTGCCAGCAGTTTATTAGGGACAGGGGGCTCCTACGAGCAGTACTTC. Translated: CASSLLGTGGSYEQYF.

This chain joins TRBV11-2 and TRBJ2-7; unclear D gene. CDR3 length: 16 residues. Per the germline V gene, CDR1 is SGHAT and CDR2 is FQNNGV. V gave up 5 bases and J gave up 2 bases, with 19 bases separating them. The CDR3 nucleotides read TGTGCCAGCAGCCCCCAAGGGTACGGAGTCACCTACGAGCAGTACTTC. This gives the protein CASSPQGYGVTYEQYF. The whole variable domain, filled in from reference TRBV11-2 and TRBJ2-7, reads EAGVAQSPRYKIIEKRQSVAFWCNPISGHATLYWYQQILGQGPKLLIQFQNNGVVDDSQLPKDRFSAERLKGVDSTLKIQPAKLEDSAVYLCASSPQGYGVTYEQYFGPGTRLTVT.

The chain uses TRBV29-1 and TRBJ2-1; TRBD2 aligns across 8 bases. Per germline, CDR1 SQVTM and CDR2 ANQGSEA. The CDR3 is 17 amino acids. V lost 3 bases, J lost 1 base, and 11 bases stayed unmatched. The CDR3 sequence: CSVDNRGGRLSYNEQFF. DNA of the CDR3: TGCAGCGTTGATAATCGGGGGGGCCGCTTGTCCTACAATGAGCAGTTCTTC.

The J gene is TRBJ1-2, the V gene TRBV29-1; no definite D call. CDR3 length: 11 amino acids. The ends were cut back, 3 bases at V and 2 bases at J, with 4 bases in the middle. CDR1 is SQVTM, CDR2 ANQGSEA, per germline. This CDR3 reads CSVEVNYGYTF. The DNA of the CDR3 is TGCAGCGTTGAGGTCAACTATGGCTACACCTTC.

This clone has just one count. The chain has TRBV19 and TRBJ1-6; unclear D gene. Germline CDR1 reads LNHDA; CDR2 reads SQIVND (reference sequence). The V gene lost 1 base and the J gene lost 6 bases, with 10 bases spanning the gap. CDR3 length equals 15 residues. CDR3 in amino acids: CASSIAGIVNSPLHF. The CDR3 bases are TGTGCCAGTAGTATAGCCGGGATAGTTAATTCACCCCTCCACTTT.

J is TRBJ2-2 and V is TRBV7-2; D gene uncertain. Trimming removed 1 base from V and 6 bases from J, with 6 bases in between. CDR1 SGHTA and CDR2 FQGNSA come from the germline V gene. CDR3 length: 13 residues. The CDR3 spells CASSLVVSGELFF. The CDR3 DNA reads TGTGCCAGCAGCTTAGTAGTTTCCGGGGAGCTGTTTTTT.